The 32 T cell receptor beta chains below were found in one sample sequenced in a study of cytomegalovirus exposure and HLA in healthy donors. The PCR made use of 60 Vbeta and 13 Jbeta primers. Libraries were prepared by immunoSEQ multiplex PCR; TCRdb keeps only in-frame clonotypes and omits some of them. The table lists about 190,000 clones, roughly 80% of them singletons, with 6.3% in the top ten. The sequenced sample consisted of PBMCs. The receptors come from a man aged 40-55 years in good health and CMV-seropositive.

The chain couples TRBV18 to TRBJ1-5; no clear D gene. The CDR3 totals 14 residues. Trimming stripped 3 bases from V and 7 bases from J, with 13 bases between. CDR1 KGHSH and CDR2 LQKENI come from the germline V gene. The CDR3 nucleotides read TGTGCCAGCTCACCGCTTAAAACTGAGCAGCCCCAGCATTTT. Translating it yields CASSPLKTEQPQHF.

The J gene is TRBJ2-3, the V gene TRBV6-4; D might be TRBD2 (5 bases). Trimming removed 3 bases from V and 1 base from J, with 14 bases in between. Germline V gene sequence: CDR1 MRHNA, CDR2 SNTAGT. The CDR3 loop spans 16 amino acids. The CDR3: CASSEEGVAGTDTQYF. CDR3 bases: TGTGCCAGCAGTGAAGAGGGAGTCGCGGGCACAGATACGCAGTATTTT.

The chain employs TRBV30 and TRBJ1-1; the match to TRBD1 covers 10 bases. This CDR3 comprises 16 residues. The ends lost 2 bases at V and 4 bases at J; junction bases unmatched: 10. Germline-derived CDR1 and CDR2 are GTSNPN and SVGIG (reference sequence). Here the CDR3 DNA reads TGTGCCTGGAGTCGGGACAGGGGAAGTTTGGGCACTGAAGCTTTCTTT. Its protein product is CAWSRDRGSLGTEAFF.

The chain is built from TRBV28 and TRBJ2-7, with TRBD1 identical over 12 bases. Germline V gene lookup returns CDR1 MDHEN and CDR2 SYDVKM. The CDR3 has 15 amino acids. Unmatched junction bases numbered 6, after V lost 7 bases and J lost 2 bases. The CDR3 nucleotides are TGTGCCAGCATCCCGGGACAGGGGGCTCCCTACGAGCAGTACTTC. Translated, it gives CASIPGQGAPYEQYF.

The chain combines TRBV6-1 with TRBJ2-2, with TRBD1 identical over 7 bases. With V trimmed by 6 bases and J by 4 bases, 5 bases remained unmatched. This CDR3 is built from 14 residues. Germline CDR1 reads MNHNS; CDR2 reads SASEGT. The CDR3 region has the DNA TGTGCCAGCAGGTATACAGGGGCCACCGGGGAGCTGTTTTTT. It encodes CASRYTGATGELFF.

This clone was detected a few times. The V call is TRBV4-2, the J call TRBJ1-4; 9 nucleotides line up with TRBD1. CDR1 and CDR2 (germline): LGHNA, YNFKEQ. The CDR3 is 15 residues long. Trimming took 1 base from V and 7 from J; bases not matched to a gene: 4. In DNA form, the CDR3 reads TGTGCCAGCAGCCAAGCGGGACAGGGTTTTGAAAAACTGTTTTTT. Translating it yields CASSQAGQGFEKLFF.

This sequence joins TRBV7-2 and TRBJ2-5; 10 bases map to TRBD2. Germline V gene lookup returns CDR1 SGHTA and CDR2 FQGNSA. The CDR3 totals 16 residues. After removal of 0 bases from V and 5 bases from J, the junction contained 6 bases not matched to a gene. The CDR3 loop is CASSLAASGGRETQYF. In DNA form, the CDR3 reads TGTGCCAGCAGCTTAGCGGCTAGCGGGGGACGGGAGACCCAGTACTTC.

J is TRBJ2-1 and V is TRBV10-1, with 10 positions matching TRBD2. Per the germline V gene, CDR1 is WNHNN and CDR2 is SYGVQD (reference sequence). J lost 11 bases, V lost 7 bases, and 5 bases had no gene match. This CDR3 contains 12 residues. CDR3 nucleotide sequence: TGCGCCAGCAAGCGGGGACTAGCGCAGCAGTTCTTC. This gives the protein CASKRGLAQQFF.

A single count supports this clone. The V and J genes are TRBV9 and TRBJ1-1; the D gene is possibly TRBD1 (5 bases). Germline CDR1 is SGDLS and CDR2 is YYNGEE. The CDR3 consists of 15 residues. V lost 0 bases, J lost 3 bases, and 12 bases lay in between. The CDR3 DNA sequence: TGTGCCAGCAGCGTAGACGGCACGGGGGACACTGAAGCTTTCTTT. It specifies CASSVDGTGDTEAFF.

The chain is built from TRBV7-3 and TRBJ2-1; 7 bases are a match to TRBD2. The CDR3 consists of 16 residues. Trimming cost V 5 bases and J 7 bases; bases outside gene matches: 14. Germline values: CDR1 SGHTA, CDR2 FQGTGA. The CDR3: CASSPDLGGGFNEQFF. As DNA, the CDR3 is TGTGCCAGCAGCCCAGACCTGGGGGGGGGTTTTAATGAGCAGTTCTTC.

In its sample, this clone was seen once. The rearrangement joins TRBV7-2 to TRBJ2-1; 14 nucleotides agree with TRBD2. The trim removed 5 bases at V and 14 bases at J, leaving 8 bases unmatched. From germline, CDR1 is SGHTA and CDR2 FQGNSA. This CDR3 comprises 14 residues. CDR3 in DNA: TGTGCCAGCAGCCTTCGACTAGCGGGGGGGTCTGAGTTCTTC. This sequence encodes CASSLRLAGGSEFF. Complete variable domain (other parts from reference TRBV7-2 and TRBJ2-1): GAGVSQSPSNKVTEKGKDVELRCDPISGHTALYWYRQSLGQGLEFLIYFQGNSAPDKSGLPSDRFSAERTGGSVSTLTIQRTQQEDSAVYLCASSLRLAGGSEFFGPGTRLTVL.

This clone was seen only a few times. At one of its ends the junction is not consistent with the germline gene, which may arise from a read error. This rearrangement joins TRBV7-7 to TRBJ2-2; no definite D call. CDR1 and CDR2 (germline): SSHAT, FNYEAQ (reference sequence). The CDR3 sequence is 15 residues long. CDR3 sequence: CASSPASVATGELFF. CDR3 bases: TGTGCTAGCAGCCCAGCCTCAGTAGCCACCGGGGAGCTGTTTTTT.

V usage is TRBV5-1 and J usage is TRBJ1-1, with D unclear. Per germline, CDR1 SGHRS and CDR2 YFSETQ. CDR3 size: 16 residues. V shed 3 bases and J shed 0 bases, with 15 bases lying between them. The CDR3 here is CASSSKSEGLNTEAFF. The CDR3 DNA sequence: TGCGCCAGCAGCTCAAAGTCGGAGGGCTTGAACACTGAAGCTTTCTTT. Supplemented by reference TRBV5-1 and TRBJ1-1, the full variable domain reads KAGVTQTPRYLIKTRGQQVTLSCSPISGHRSVSWYQQTPGQGLQFLFEYFSETQRNKGNFPGRFSGRQFSNSRSEMNVSTLELGDSALYLCASSSKSEGLNTEAFFGQGTRLTVV.

The CDR3 DNA sequence: TGTGCCGGATCGGGGGGCCTTGCCAAAAACATTCAGTACTTC. Encoded protein: CAGSGGLAKNIQYF. The V call is TRBV28, the J call TRBJ2-4; D is possibly TRBD2 (7 bases). V lost 11 bases, J lost 1 base, and 15 bases lay in between. Germline V gene lookup returns CDR1 MDHEN and CDR2 SYDVKM. The CDR3 runs 14 residues.

This chain joins TRBV5-6 and TRBJ2-7, with 12 bases aligning to TRBD1. After removal of 4 bases from V and 7 bases from J, the junction contained 6 bases not matched to a gene. The CDR3 contains 14 residues. Germline CDR1 SGHDT, CDR2 YYEEEE. The CDR3 DNA is TGTGCCAGCAGCCGGGGACAGGGGGCTGGAGAGCAGTACTTC. This translates into CASSRGQGAGEQYF.

The V and J genes are TRBV21-1 and TRBJ1-3. TRBV21-1 is an annotated pseudogene. This CDR3 comprises 14 residues. CDR3 amino acids: CASSPQRSGNTIYF. CDR3 DNA: TGTGCCAGCAGCCCCCAGCGCTCTGGAAACACCATATATTTT.

The chain recombines TRBV10-1 with TRBJ1-1; D perhaps matches TRBD1 (6 bases). This CDR3 has 13 amino acids. V was shortened by 5 bases and J by 4 bases, with 11 bases between the two germline ends. CDR1 and CDR2 from the germline V gene are WNHNN and SYGVQD (reference sequence). CDR3 coding DNA: TGCGCCAGCAGTACCACAGGGAGCACTGAAGCTTTCTTT. Protein sequence: CASSTTGSTEAFF.

The chain couples TRBV4-3 to TRBJ2-5, with D tentatively TRBD2 (5 bases). This CDR3 spans 16 amino acids. The germline V and J ends were trimmed by 0 bases and 5 bases, with 16 bases remaining between them. Germline assignment: CDR1 LGHNA and CDR2 YSLEER. Here the CDR3 reads CASSQEEAGLTETQYF. The CDR3 coding sequence is TGCGCCAGCAGCCAAGAGGAGGCGGGTTTGACGGAGACCCAGTACTTC.

The V call is TRBV4-2, the J call TRBJ2-7; tentative D call: TRBD2 (5 bases). V was cut by 0 bases and J by 7 bases, with 7 bases left in between. This CDR3 is built from 12 residues. Germline values: CDR1 LGHNA, CDR2 YNFKEQ. The CDR3 is CASSQEGREQYF. CDR3 nucleotides: TGTGCCAGCAGCCAAGAAGGGAGAGAGCAGTACTTC.

J is TRBJ1-2 and V is TRBV30, with 7 bases that match TRBD1. CDR3 length: 14 residues. Per the germline V gene, CDR1 is GTSNPN and CDR2 is SVGIG (reference sequence). V lost 8 bases to trimming and J lost 2 bases; unmatched junction nucleotides: 11. The CDR3 sequence: CAVCPPGQNYGYTF. The CDR3 DNA reads TGTGCCGTCTGCCCACCGGGACAGAACTATGGCTACACCTTC.

The chain recombines TRBV10-3 with TRBJ1-6, with TRBD1 matching over 7 bases. V shed 10 bases and J 10 bases; nucleotides not matched to a gene: 10. This CDR3 is 13 amino acids long. Germline V gene data show CDR1 as ENHRY and CDR2 as SYGVKD. CDR3 in DNA: TGTGCCACGACAGGGTCTATGGTATCACCCCTCCACTTT. Protein sequence: CATTGSMVSPLHF.

The chain recombines TRBV11-3 with TRBJ2-2, with D possibly being TRBD2 (6 bases). Trimming cost V 9 bases and J 6 bases, with 20 bases left between them. Germline lookup yields CDR1 SGHNT and CDR2 YENEEA. CDR3 size: 15 residues. CDR3 in DNA: TGTGCCAGTAATGCTGGAGGAGGGGAGGCCGGGGAGCTGTTTTTT. Its protein is CASNAGGGEAGELFF.

This chain joins TRBV19 and TRBJ1-4; D is uncertain. This CDR3 has 13 residues. Germline CDR1 LNHDA, CDR2 SQIVND (reference sequence). Deletions cut 5 bases from V and 8 bases from J, with 12 bases between. Here the CDR3 reads CASSWSRGEKLFF. CDR3 coding DNA: TGTGCCAGTAGTTGGAGCCGTGGCGAAAAACTGTTTTTT.

Only a few counts were recorded for this clone. The rearrangement joins TRBV27 to TRBJ2-7; D perhaps matches TRBD2 (5 bases). Germline CDR1 is MNHEY and CDR2 is SMNVEV (reference sequence). Trimming pared 1 base from V and 5 bases from J, leaving 15 bases between. The CDR3 runs to 15 residues. The CDR3 spells CASSLYVGDVDEQYF. The CDR3 DNA reads as TGTGCCAGCAGTTTATATGTCGGGGATGTTGACGAGCAGTACTTC.

V gene TRBV5-6 combines with J gene TRBJ2-1, with 8 nucleotides matching TRBD1. The V gene end was trimmed by 0 bases and the J gene end by 4 bases; junction bases not matched to a gene: 6. From germline, CDR1 is SGHDT and CDR2 YYEEEE. The CDR3 runs 16 residues. The DNA of the CDR3 is TGTGCCAGCAGCTTGGAGGGCAGGGGGCTATACAATGAGCAGTTCTTC. This sequence encodes CASSLEGRGLYNEQFF. Complete variable domain (other parts from reference TRBV5-6 and TRBJ2-1): DAGVTQSPTHLIKTRGQQVTLRCSPKSGHDTVSWYQQALGQGPQFIFQYYEEEERQRGNFPDRFSGHQFPNYSSELNVNALLLGDSALYLCASSLEGRGLYNEQFFGPGTRLTVL.

CDR3 bases: TGTGCCAGCAGCCCCCGGGACAGAGCCTACGAGCAGTACTTC. Residues: CASSPRDRAYEQYF. The J gene is TRBJ2-7, the V gene TRBV9; the match to TRBD1 covers 7 bases. Germline lookup yields CDR1 SGDLS and CDR2 YYNGEE. This CDR3 spans 14 amino acids. V lost 4 bases and J lost 2; bases outside the gene matches: 6.

V and J are TRBV13 and TRBJ2-3; no reliable D call. The ends were cut back, 5 bases at V and 3 bases at J, with 9 bases in the middle. This CDR3 is 13 amino acids long. Looked up from germline, CDR1 is PRHDT and CDR2 is FYEKMQ (reference sequence). Written as DNA, the CDR3 is TGTGCCAGCAGCCCCGTAGTGACAGATACGCAGTATTTT. Its translation is CASSPVVTDTQYF.

The gene calls are TRBV6-6 and TRBJ2-7; 9 bases are shared with TRBD1. J lost 2 bases, V lost 6 bases, and 8 bases had no gene match. In germline, CDR1 is MNHNY, CDR2 SVGAGI (reference sequence). CDR3 length: 15 amino acids. Here the CDR3 reads CASRRGQGITYEQYF. CDR3 nucleotide sequence: TGTGCCAGCAGAAGGGGACAGGGAATCACCTACGAGCAGTACTTC.

The rearrangement joins TRBV11-3 to TRBJ2-1, with D possibly being TRBD1 (5 bases). The V and J ends lost 5 bases and 8 bases respectively, with 19 bases between them. This CDR3 is built from 15 residues. CDR1 is SGHNT and CDR2 is YENEEA in the germline V gene. The CDR3 is CASSPRAYGFDEQFF. Here the CDR3 DNA reads TGTGCCAGCAGCCCCAGGGCGTACGGTTTCGATGAGCAGTTCTTC. The full variable domain, in which reference TRBV11-3 and TRBJ2-1 provide the parts outside the CDR3, is EAGVVQSPRYKIIEKKQPVAFWCNPISGHNTLYWYLQNLGQGPELLIRYENEEAVDDSQLPKDRFSAERLKGVDSTLKIQPAELGDSAVYLCASSPRAYGFDEQFFGPGTRLTVL.

The V gene is TRBV25-1, the J gene TRBJ1-1; D uncertain. Germline V lookup: CDR1 MGHDK, CDR2 SYGVNS. With 1 base removed from V and 10 bases from J, the gap between germline ends came to 13 bases. This CDR3 comprises 13 residues. In DNA, the CDR3 is TGTGCCAGCAGTGAATCGGGAGGTTTCGCAGCTTTCTTT. This encodes CASSESGGFAAFF.

V is TRBV7-2 and J is TRBJ2-3; 11 bases are shared with TRBD2. The CDR3 sequence is 18 residues long. V was clipped by 3 bases and J by 0 bases; unmatched bases: 8. Germline V gives CDR1 SGHTA, CDR2 FQGNSA. In DNA, the CDR3 is TGTGCCAGCAGCTTTTCTGTTAGCGGGGGGGGAAGCACAGATACGCAGTATTTT. Protein sequence: CASSFSVSGGGSTDTQYF.

The J gene is TRBJ2-1, the V gene TRBV4-3; the match to TRBD2 covers 8 bases. Trimming cost V 4 bases and J 5 bases; bases outside gene matches: 13. The CDR3 consists of 17 residues. Germline V lookup: CDR1 LGHNA, CDR2 YSLEER. The CDR3 region is CASSRQMGGSGNNEQFF. The CDR3 DNA follows: TGCGCCAGCAGCCGTCAAATGGGAGGTAGCGGGAACAATGAGCAGTTCTTC.